A selection of T cell receptor beta chains follows, all from one sample in a study of Graves' ophthalmopathy and Graves' hyperthyroidism. TCRdb reanalysed the multiplex PCR reads using MiXCR and keeps one entry per CDR3 protein. The sample includes more than 300,000 distinct CDR3 sequences, approximately 15% of them seen just once. The specimen sequenced was peripheral blood. The receptors were gathered from a woman aged 18-29 years with stable Graves' hyperthyroidism. CDR3s include the opening cysteine and the closing phenylalanine or tryptophan. A D gene is named only where the DNA matches it firmly. Clone size is shown for a subset of rows, as once, few, many or a class of expanded clone.

d_call	j_call	v_call	clone_size	cdr3_nt	cdr3_aa
-	TRBJ1-2	TRBV6-2/TRBV6-3	many	TGTGCCAGCAGTTATCTGGTCGGCCCTAACTATGGCTACACCTTC	CASSYLVGPNYGYTF
-	TRBJ1-2	TRBV12-3/TRBV12-4	many	TGTGCCAGCAGTTTAGAGACAGCCCTCTATGGCTACACCTTC	CASSLETALYGYTF
-	TRBJ1-2	TRBV6-2/TRBV6-3	many	TGTGCCAGCAGTTACTCGAATCCTAACTATGGCTACACCTTC	CASSYSNPNYGYTF
-	TRBJ2-5	TRBV5-1	many	TGCGCCAGCGGTTTCAAGGGTCTCGAGACCCAGTACTTC	CASGFKGLETQYF
TRBD1	TRBJ2-7	TRBV5-1	many	TGCGCCAGCAGTTGGACAGGGGATCTCTACGAGCAGTACTTC	CASSWTGDLYEQYF
-	TRBJ1-6	TRBV6-2/TRBV6-3	many	TGTGCCAGCAGTCCCCGTGAGAGATATAATTCACCCCTCCACTTT	CASSPRERYNSPLHF
TRBD2	TRBJ2-7	TRBV7-9	few	TGTGCCAGCAGCGGGGGGGACTACGGAAGAGAGCAGTACTTC	CASSGGDYGREQYF
-	TRBJ1-1	TRBV4-2	-	TGTGCCAGCAGCTCTCGAGAAATGAACACTGAAGCTTTCTTT	CASSSREMNTEAFF
-	TRBJ2-5	TRBV11-2	few	TGTGCCAGCAGCCTTACAGGGAACGTGGAGACCCAGTGCTTC	CASSLTGNVETQCF
-	TRBJ1-5	TRBV20-1	-	TGCAGTGCTAGTCTTTATAGCAATCAGCCCCAGCATTTT	CSASLYSNQPQHF
-	TRBJ2-2	TRBV19	many	TGTGCCAGTAGTAGCAAGTTAGGGACAACGAACACCGGGGAGCTGTTTTTT	CASSSKLGTTNTGELFF
-	TRBJ2-6	TRBV6-2/TRBV6-3	-	TGTGCCAGCAGTTACTCGGAGGGTCGAGGAAGGGGCGGTGGGGCCAACGTCCTGACTTTC	CASSYSEGRGRGGGANVLTF
-	TRBJ2-7	TRBV7-2	many	TGTGCCAGCAGCTTAGCTGGGAGGGGGATGTACGAGCAGTACTTC	CASSLAGRGMYEQYF
-	TRBJ2-4	TRBV10-3	-	TGTGCCATCAGTGAGTCGAACCTAAAAAACATTCAGTACTTC	CAISESNLKNIQYF
-	TRBJ1-1	TRBV27	many	TGTGCCAGCAGTCCTGGGTGGACCACTGAAGCTTTCTTT	CASSPGWTTEAFF
-	TRBJ2-7	TRBV2	many	TGTGCCAGCAGTGAATATCAGGGACCCTACGAGCAGTACTTC	CASSEYQGPYEQYF
TRBD1	TRBJ1-2	TRBV7-9	-	TGTGCCAGCAGCTTAGCGCGGGACAGGGTAGTTAACACCTTC	CASSLARDRVVNTF
-	TRBJ1-3	TRBV7-9	few	TGTGCCAGCAGCTTCGCAGAGATAGGAAACACCATATATTTT	CASSFAEIGNTIYF
TRBD1	TRBJ1-1	TRBV19	many	TGTGCCAGTAGTACCCCGACAGGGGGAAGCACTGAAGCTTTCTTT	CASSTPTGGSTEAFF
-	TRBJ1-1	TRBV20-1	many	TGCAGTGCTAGAGTGGCCCAGGGGACAACTGAAGCTTTCTTT	CSARVAQGTTEAFF
-	TRBJ2-4	TRBV2	few	TGTGCCAGCAGCCAAACGCTGACAGAGTACCAAAACATTCAGTACTTC	CASSQTLTEYQNIQYF
-	TRBJ1-1	TRBV12-5	-	TGTGCTAGTGGTTTGAATCTGGATCCAAGGGAAGCTTTCTTT	CASGLNLDPREAFF
-	TRBJ2-7	TRBV5-1	-	TGCGCCAGCAGCGGGGGGACTGTATACGAGCAGTACTTC	CASSGGTVYEQYF
TRBD2	TRBJ2-5	TRBV6-1	-	TGTGCCAGCGTCCGCATAGCGGGAGAGACCCAGTACTTC	CASVRIAGETQYF
-	TRBJ1-1	TRBV29-1	-	TGCAGCGCACGTAGGGGGGCCGAAGCTTTCTTT	CSARRGAEAFF
-	TRBJ2-7	TRBV10-3	many	TGTGCCATCAGTGAGTCGTGGGGAAGGGAGCAGTACTTC	CAISESWGREQYF
-	TRBJ1-1	TRBV29-1	many	TGCAGCGGGGACGGGGACACTGAAGCTTTCTTT	CSGDGDTEAFF
-	TRBJ1-6	TRBV6-1	many	TGTGCCAGTTTCTTAAACAATAATTCACCCCTCCACTTT	CASFLNNNSPLHF